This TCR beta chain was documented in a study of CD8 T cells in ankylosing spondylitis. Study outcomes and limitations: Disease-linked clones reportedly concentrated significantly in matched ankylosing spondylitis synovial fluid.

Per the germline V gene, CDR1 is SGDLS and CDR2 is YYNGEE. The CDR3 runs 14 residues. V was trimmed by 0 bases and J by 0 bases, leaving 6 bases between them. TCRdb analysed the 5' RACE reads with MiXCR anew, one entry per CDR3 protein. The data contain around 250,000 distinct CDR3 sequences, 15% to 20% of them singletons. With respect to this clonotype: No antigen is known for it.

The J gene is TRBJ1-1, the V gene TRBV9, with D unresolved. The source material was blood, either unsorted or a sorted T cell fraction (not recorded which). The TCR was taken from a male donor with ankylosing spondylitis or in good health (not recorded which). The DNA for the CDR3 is TGTGCCAGCAGCGTAGGCCAGTTGAACACTGAAGCTTTCTTT. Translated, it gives CASSVGQLNTEAFF.